The T cell receptor beta chain described here comes from a study of T cell responses to AZD1222 COVID-19 vaccine. J was trimmed by 7 bases and V by 0 bases; bases with no gene match: 6. CDR3 length: 15 residues. Germline CDR1 and CDR2: SGHTA and FQGNSA. This clone was found once. Repertoires were generated with immunoSEQ multiplex PCR, while TCRdb's copy carries only in-frame clones and drops some. The sample records 80,000 to 100,000 clones, more than 85% being singletons. This sequence was found in an adult in good health. This specimen consisted of peripheral blood, obtained on day 0 of AZD1222 vaccination. The chain carries TRBV7-2 and TRBJ2-7, with 10 nucleotides matching TRBD1. The CDR3 nucleotides read TGTGCCAGCAGCTTAGCCGGGACAGGGGCGGGTGAGCAGTACTTC. It is translated as CASSLAGTGAGEQYF.